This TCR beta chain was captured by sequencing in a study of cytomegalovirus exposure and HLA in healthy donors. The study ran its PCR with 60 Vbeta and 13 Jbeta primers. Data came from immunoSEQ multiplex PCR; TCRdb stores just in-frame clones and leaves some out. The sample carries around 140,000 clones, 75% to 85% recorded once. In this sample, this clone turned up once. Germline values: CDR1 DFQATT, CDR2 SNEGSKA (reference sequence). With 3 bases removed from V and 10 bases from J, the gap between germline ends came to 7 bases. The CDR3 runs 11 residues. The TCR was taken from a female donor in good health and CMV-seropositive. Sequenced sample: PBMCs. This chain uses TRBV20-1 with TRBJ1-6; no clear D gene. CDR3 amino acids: CSARSGSPLHF. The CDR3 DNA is TGCAGTGCTAGGTCGGGATCACCCCTCCACTTT.